The next 15 T cell receptor beta chains were all read from a single sample in a study of T-cell memory formation after mild COVID-19. TCRdb processed the 5' RACE reads anew with MiXCR; each CDR3 protein has one entry. The profile shows roughly 240,000 distinct CDR3 sequences, roughly 14% of them singletons. The source material was PBMCs or a T cell subset sorted from them (not recorded which). The source is an adult woman who had mild COVID-19 (a few samples of this study predate the infection). Cell type and time point are not known.

This clonotype was observed many times. CDR3 bases: TGTGCCAGCAGGCGCTCCCTTCAGGGAGGGTCCTACGAGCAGTACTTC. Its translation: CASRRSLQGGSYEQYF. The rearrangement uses TRBV6-5 and TRBJ2-7; 7 bases are shared with TRBD2. From germline, CDR1 is MNHEY and CDR2 SVGAGI. With 6 bases clipped from V and 1 base from J, the junction kept 12 bases outside the gene matches. The CDR3 consists of 16 residues.

CDR3 sequence: CASSLGDRGPSGNTIYF. The CDR3 bases are TGTGCCAGCAGTTTAGGGGACAGGGGGCCCTCTGGAAACACCATATATTTT. The chain has TRBV12-3 or TRBV12-4 and TRBJ1-3, with 12 bases that match TRBD1. This CDR3 contains 17 residues. V gave up 1 base and J gave up 0 bases; unmatched junction bases: 1.

This clonotype was detected only a few times. The V call is TRBV7-9, the J call TRBJ2-1; 8 positions agree with TRBD2. Germline CDR1 is SEHNR and CDR2 is FQNEAQ (reference sequence). J gave up 3 bases and V 5 bases, and 15 bases lay outside the gene matches. The CDR3 has 18 amino acids. CDR3 protein: CASSPRWGRGAFYNEQFF. CDR3 DNA sequence: TGTGCCAGCAGCCCCCGGTGGGGGCGGGGGGCTTTCTACAATGAGCAGTTCTTC.

This clonotype was detected only a few times. This chain links TRBV6-6 with TRBJ1-3; D gene unclear. Germline V gene lookup returns CDR1 MNHNY and CDR2 SVGAGI (reference sequence). V lost 8 bases and J 1 base, leaving 6 bases between the germline ends. The CDR3 loop spans 12 amino acids. Here the CDR3 DNA reads TGTGCCAGCTTGGATTCTGGAAACACCATATATTTT. It is translated as CASLDSGNTIYF.

The sample holds a few counts of this clonotype. The chain joins TRBV29-1 to TRBJ2-7, with 10 bases aligning to TRBD1. Germline assignment: CDR1 SQVTM and CDR2 ANQGSEA. The CDR3 consists of 12 residues. V lost 7 bases to trimming and J lost 5 bases; unmatched junction nucleotides: 5. CDR3 amino acids: CSGRTGGHEQYF. The DNA of the CDR3 is TGCAGCGGTCGGACAGGGGGGCACGAGCAGTACTTC.

This clonotype was observed a handful of times. The V gene is TRBV5-1, the J gene TRBJ2-3; TRBD2 matches 7 bases. CDR1 and CDR2 from the germline V gene are SGHRS and YFSETQ. CDR3 length: 16 amino acids. V dropped 2 bases and J dropped 0; count of bases not matched to a gene: 6. As DNA, the CDR3 is TGCGCCAGCAGCTTTTCGGGAGGAGGAAGCACAGATACGCAGTATTTT. Translated: CASSFSGGGSTDTQYF.

This clonotype has only a few counts. The V call is TRBV3-1, the J call TRBJ2-7, with D possibly matching TRBD2 (6 bases). The length of the CDR3 is 11 residues. Trimming removed 4 bases from V and 7 bases from J, with 8 bases in between. CDR1 is LGHDT, CDR2 YNNKEL, per germline (reference sequence). CDR3 nucleotides: TGTGCCAGCAGCCGGAGGGGTGAGCAGTACTTC. Protein: CASSRRGEQYF.

The rearrangement uses TRBV20-1 and TRBJ1-6; unclear D gene. Deletions cut 4 bases from V and 3 bases from J, with 10 bases between. Germline-derived CDR1 and CDR2 are DFQATT and SNEGSKA (reference sequence). CDR3 length: 14 residues. The CDR3 here is CSAKRLGYNSPLHF. The CDR3 region has the DNA TGCAGTGCTAAGAGGCTAGGCTATAATTCACCCCTCCACTTT.

The chain couples TRBV2 to TRBJ2-1, with a weak D call TRBD2 (5 bases). V was trimmed by 3 bases and J by 4 bases, leaving 10 bases between them. The germline CDR1 and CDR2 sequences are SNHLY and FYNNEI. The length of the CDR3 is 14 residues. CDR3 residues: CASSDSGNYNEQFF. As DNA, the CDR3 is TGTGCCAGCAGTGATTCGGGGAATTACAATGAGCAGTTCTTC.

In this sample, this clonotype turned up a few times. The rearrangement links TRBV20-1 to TRBJ2-1; D ambiguous. V lost 0 bases and J 8 bases, leaving 8 bases between the germline ends. The germline gives CDR1 DFQATT, CDR2 SNEGSKA (reference sequence). The CDR3 loop spans 12 amino acids. In DNA form, the CDR3 reads TGCAGTGCTAGAGATCGGAGCCATGAGCAGTTCTTC. Protein product: CSARDRSHEQFF.

This chain links TRBV24-1 with TRBJ2-7; 11 bases fit TRBD1. The V segment lost 4 bases and the J segment 2 bases; nucleotides outside the gene matches: 3. The CDR3 runs 15 residues. Germline lookup yields CDR1 KGHDR and CDR2 SFDVKD. The CDR3 DNA follows: TGTGCCACCAGTGACTCGGGACAGGGGGCCTACGAGCAGTACTTC. Protein: CATSDSGQGAYEQYF.

This clonotype was recorded a few times. This chain links TRBV5-1 with TRBJ2-1; TRBD2 aligns across 8 bases. The ends lost 5 bases at V and 2 bases at J; junction bases unmatched: 21. This CDR3 spans 20 amino acids. CDR1 is SGHRS, CDR2 YFSETQ, per germline. The CDR3 sequence is CASRPPTRGSGSRPYNEQFF. CDR3 in DNA: TGCGCCAGCAGGCCGCCGACGAGGGGGAGCGGGAGCCGTCCCTACAATGAGCAGTTCTTC.

The V call is TRBV5-4, the J call TRBJ2-7, with 8 nucleotides matching TRBD2. CDR3 length: 16 amino acids. Per germline, CDR1 SGHNT and CDR2 YYREEE (reference sequence). V dropped 4 bases and J dropped 0; count of bases not matched to a gene: 9. The CDR3 loop reads CASSPGGYRSSYEQYF. The CDR3, as DNA: TGTGCCAGCAGCCCGGGGGGGTACCGGAGCTCCTACGAGCAGTACTTC.

This chain connects TRBV7-3 to TRBJ2-2; D not resolved. The CDR3 contains 14 residues. Trimming took off 1 base at V and 3 bases at J, with 6 bases between the two ends. Per germline, CDR1 SGHTA and CDR2 FQGTGA. This CDR3 is CASSLRKYTGELFF. The CDR3, as DNA: TGTGCCAGCAGCTTAAGGAAGTACACCGGGGAGCTGTTTTTT.

The chain combines TRBV6-5 with TRBJ1-5; perhaps TRBD1 as D (6 bases). Trimming left V 6 bases short and J 2 bases short, with 8 bases between. The CDR3 covers 13 residues. The germline CDR1 and CDR2 sequences are MNHEY and SVGAGI. The CDR3 spells CASRRGGNQPQHF. The CDR3 DNA follows: TGTGCCAGCAGGAGGGGGGGCAATCAGCCCCAGCATTTT.